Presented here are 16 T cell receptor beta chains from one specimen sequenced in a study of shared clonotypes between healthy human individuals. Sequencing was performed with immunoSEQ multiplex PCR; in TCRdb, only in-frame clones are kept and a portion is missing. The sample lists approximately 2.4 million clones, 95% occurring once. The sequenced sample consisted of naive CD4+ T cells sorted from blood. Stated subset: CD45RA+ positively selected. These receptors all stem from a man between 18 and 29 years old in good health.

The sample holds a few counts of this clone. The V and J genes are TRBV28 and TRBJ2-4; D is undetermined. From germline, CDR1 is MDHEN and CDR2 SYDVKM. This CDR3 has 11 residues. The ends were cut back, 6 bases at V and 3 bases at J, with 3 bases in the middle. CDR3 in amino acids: CASRLKNIQYF. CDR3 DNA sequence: TGTGCCAGCAGACTCAAAAACATTCAGTACTTC.

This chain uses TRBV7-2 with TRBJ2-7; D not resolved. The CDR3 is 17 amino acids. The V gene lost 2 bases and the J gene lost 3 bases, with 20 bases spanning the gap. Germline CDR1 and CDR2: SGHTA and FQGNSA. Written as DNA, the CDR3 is TGTGCCAGCAGCTTAACGCCAATGCTTATGGATCACTACGAGCAGTACTTC. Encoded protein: CASSLTPMLMDHYEQYF.

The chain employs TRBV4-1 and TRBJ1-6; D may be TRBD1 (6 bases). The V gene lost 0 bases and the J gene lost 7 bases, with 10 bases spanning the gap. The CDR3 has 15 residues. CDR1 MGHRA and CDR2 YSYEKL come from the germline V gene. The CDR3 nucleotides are TGCGCCAGCAGCCAAGAGGACAGAGTGAATTCACCCCTCCACTTT. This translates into CASSQEDRVNSPLHF.

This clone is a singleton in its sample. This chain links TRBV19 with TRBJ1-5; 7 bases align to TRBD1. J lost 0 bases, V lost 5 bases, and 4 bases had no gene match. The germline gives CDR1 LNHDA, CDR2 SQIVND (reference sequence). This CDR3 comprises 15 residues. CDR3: CASSAGTASNQPQHF. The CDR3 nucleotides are TGTGCCAGTAGTGCCGGGACAGCTAGCAATCAGCCCCAGCATTTT.

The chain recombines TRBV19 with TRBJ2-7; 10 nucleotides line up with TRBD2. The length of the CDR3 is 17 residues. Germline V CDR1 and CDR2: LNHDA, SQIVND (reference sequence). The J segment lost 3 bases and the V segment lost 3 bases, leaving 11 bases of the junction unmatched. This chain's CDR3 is CASSIQLLAGAYYEQYF. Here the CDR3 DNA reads TGTGCCAGTAGTATTCAACTCCTAGCGGGAGCCTACTACGAGCAGTACTTC. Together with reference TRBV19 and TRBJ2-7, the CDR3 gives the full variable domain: DGGITQSPKYLFRKEGQNVTLSCEQNLNHDAMYWYRQDPGQGLRLIYYSQIVNDFQKGDIAEGYSVSREKKESFPLTVTSAQKNPTAFYLCASSIQLLAGAYYEQYFGPGTRLTVT.

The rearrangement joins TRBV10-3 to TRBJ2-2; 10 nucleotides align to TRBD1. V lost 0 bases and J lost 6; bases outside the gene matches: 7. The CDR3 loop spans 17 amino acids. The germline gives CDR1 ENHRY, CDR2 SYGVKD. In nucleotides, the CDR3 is TGTGCCATCAGTGAGTCTCCGGGACAGGGGATACCCGGGGAGCTGTTTTTT. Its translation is CAISESPGQGIPGELFF.

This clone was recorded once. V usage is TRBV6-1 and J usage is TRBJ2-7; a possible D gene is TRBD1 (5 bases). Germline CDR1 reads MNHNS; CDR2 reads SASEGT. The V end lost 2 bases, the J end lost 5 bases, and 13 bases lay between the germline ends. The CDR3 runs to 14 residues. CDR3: CASSEIYRSDEQYF. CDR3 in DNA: TGTGCCAGCAGTGAAATTTACAGGTCAGACGAGCAGTACTTC.

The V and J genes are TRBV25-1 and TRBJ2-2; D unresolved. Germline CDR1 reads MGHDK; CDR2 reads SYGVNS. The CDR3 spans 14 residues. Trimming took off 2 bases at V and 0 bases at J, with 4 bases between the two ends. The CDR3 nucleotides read TGTGCCAGCAGTGAAGAGTCGAACACCGGGGAGCTGTTTTTT. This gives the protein CASSEESNTGELFF.

This CDR3 is CASSEWGRLTEAFF. DNA of the CDR3: TGTGCCAGCAGTGAATGGGGTAGGCTCACTGAAGCTTTCTTT. The V call is TRBV6-1, the J call TRBJ1-1; D ambiguous. The germline gives CDR1 MNHNS, CDR2 SASEGT. V was pared by 2 bases and J by 4 bases, with 11 bases between. CDR3 size: 14 residues.

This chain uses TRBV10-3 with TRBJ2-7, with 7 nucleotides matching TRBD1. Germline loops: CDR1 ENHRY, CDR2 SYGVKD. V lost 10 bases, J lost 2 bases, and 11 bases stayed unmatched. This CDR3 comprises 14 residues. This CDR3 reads CATSDRELTYEQYF. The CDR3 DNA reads TGTGCCACCTCTGACAGGGAGCTAACCTACGAGCAGTACTTC.

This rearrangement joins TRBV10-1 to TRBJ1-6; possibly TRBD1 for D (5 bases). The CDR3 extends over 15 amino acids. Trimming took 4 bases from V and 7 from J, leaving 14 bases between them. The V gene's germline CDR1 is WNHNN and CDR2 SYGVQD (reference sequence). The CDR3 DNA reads TGCGCCAGCAGTGGGGGCGTTACGGGGAATTCACCCCTCCACTTT. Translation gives CASSGGVTGNSPLHF.

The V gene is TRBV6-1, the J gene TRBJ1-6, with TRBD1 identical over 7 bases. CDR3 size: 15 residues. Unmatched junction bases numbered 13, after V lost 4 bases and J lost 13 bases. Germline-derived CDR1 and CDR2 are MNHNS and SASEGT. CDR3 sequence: CASSVHRGSESPLHF. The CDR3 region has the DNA TGTGCCAGCAGTGTGCACAGGGGCTCCGAATCGCCCCTCCACTTT.

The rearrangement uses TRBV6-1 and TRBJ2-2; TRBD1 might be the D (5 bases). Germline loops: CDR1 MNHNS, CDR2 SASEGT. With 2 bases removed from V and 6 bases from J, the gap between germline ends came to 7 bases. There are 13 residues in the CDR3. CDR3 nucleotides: TGTGCCAGCAGTGAATGGGGCTCCGGGGAGCTGTTTTTT. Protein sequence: CASSEWGSGELFF.

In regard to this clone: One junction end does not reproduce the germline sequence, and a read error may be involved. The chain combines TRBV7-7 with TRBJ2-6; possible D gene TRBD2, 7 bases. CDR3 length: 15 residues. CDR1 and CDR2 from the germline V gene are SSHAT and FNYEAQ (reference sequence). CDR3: CASSSGGQGANVLTF. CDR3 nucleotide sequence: TGTGCTAGCAGCTCCGGGGGGCAGGGGGCCAACGTCCTGACTTTC.

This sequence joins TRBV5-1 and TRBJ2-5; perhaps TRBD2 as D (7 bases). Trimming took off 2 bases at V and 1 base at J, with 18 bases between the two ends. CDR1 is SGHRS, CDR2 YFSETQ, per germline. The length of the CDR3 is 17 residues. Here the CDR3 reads CASSFRGRESLQETQYF. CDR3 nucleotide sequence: TGCGCCAGCAGCTTCCGGGGGCGGGAGTCCCTCCAAGAGACCCAGTACTTC.

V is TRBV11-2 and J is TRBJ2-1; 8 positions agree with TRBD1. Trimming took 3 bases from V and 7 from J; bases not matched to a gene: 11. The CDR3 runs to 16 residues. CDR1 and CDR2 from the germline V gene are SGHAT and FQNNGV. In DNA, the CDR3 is TGTGCCAGCAGCTTCTCAGGGGGCGCGTATAGGAATGAGCAGTTCTTC. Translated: CASSFSGGAYRNEQFF.